Presented here are 24 T cell receptor beta chains from one specimen sequenced in a study of blood T cell repertoires in COVID-19. Libraries were prepared by immunoSEQ multiplex PCR; TCRdb keeps only in-frame clonotypes and omits some of them. The repertoire holds about 100,000 clones, around 85% seen once, with 20% to 25% in the top ten. Sequenced material: peripheral blood. The receptors originated from a man between 65 and 85 years old with active or convalescent COVID-19.

This clone has only one observation. The chain links TRBV27 to TRBJ1-2, with 7 bases that match TRBD1. The CDR3 is 16 residues long. Unmatched junction bases numbered 16, after V lost 8 bases and J lost 4 bases. Per germline, CDR1 MNHEY and CDR2 SMNVEV (reference sequence). CDR3 region: CASRSFPGQTFYGYTF. CDR3 nucleotide sequence: TGTGCCAGCCGGAGCTTCCCGGGACAGACCTTCTATGGCTACACCTTC.

This clone appeared once. This chain connects TRBV30 to TRBJ2-3, with unresolved D. Trimming shortened V by 1 base and J by 5 bases, and 4 bases separated the two germline ends. CDR1 and CDR2 from the germline V gene are GTSNPN and SVGIG (reference sequence). The CDR3 covers 11 residues. In DNA form, the CDR3 reads TGTGCCTGGAGTGCCCGAGATACGCAGTATTTT. It is translated as CAWSARDTQYF.

V and J are TRBV7-3 and TRBJ1-2; a possible D gene is TRBD1 (5 bases). Per germline, CDR1 SGHTA and CDR2 FQGTGA. The V end lost 0 bases, the J end lost 7 bases, and 9 bases lay between the germline ends. The CDR3 has 13 amino acids. The CDR3 nucleotides read TGTGCCAGCAGCTTAACGTCGCAGGGTGGCTACACCTTC. The encoded protein is CASSLTSQGGYTF.

CDR3 in DNA: TGTGCCAGCAGCTTAATGGGGGGACAGTTTAGCAATCAGCCCCAGCATTTT. Protein: CASSLMGGQFSNQPQHF. The chain links TRBV7-6 to TRBJ1-5; 7 nucleotides match TRBD1. This CDR3 spans 17 amino acids. Germline V gene sequence: CDR1 SGHVS, CDR2 FNYEAQ. V shed 2 bases and J 0 bases; nucleotides not matched to a gene: 7.

This clone has a single count. DNA of the CDR3: TGTGCCATCAGTAACTCAGATACGCAGTATTTT. Protein sequence: CAISNSDTQYF. The chain has TRBV10-3 and TRBJ2-3; no clear D. This CDR3 has 11 residues. Germline values: CDR1 ENHRY, CDR2 SYGVKD. Between the trimmed V and J ends, which lost 5 bases and 4 bases, there was a span of 4 bases.

This chain connects TRBV5-1 to TRBJ2-2, with D tentatively TRBD2 (6 bases). Germline lookup yields CDR1 SGHRS and CDR2 YFSETQ. V was trimmed by 3 bases and J by 1 base, leaving 10 bases between them. The CDR3 sequence is 15 residues long. In DNA, the CDR3 is TGCGCCAGCAGCTCCGGGAGAAGGAACACCGGGGAGCTGTTTTTT. Residues: CASSSGRRNTGELFF.

The chain uses TRBV7-2 and TRBJ2-7, with D perhaps TRBD1 (5 bases). The length of the CDR3 is 13 residues. The V end lost 5 bases, the J end lost 2 bases, and 10 bases lay between the germline ends. Germline-derived CDR1 and CDR2 are SGHTA and FQGNSA. The CDR3 spells CASSPREPYEQYF. The CDR3 DNA sequence: TGTGCCAGCAGCCCCAGGGAACCCTACGAGCAGTACTTC.

Only one count was recorded for this clone. The chain carries TRBV12-5 and TRBJ2-1; D unclear. Germline CDR1 and CDR2: LGHNT and FRNRAP. The CDR3 consists of 14 residues. V was cut by 6 bases and J by 0 bases, with 9 bases left in between. CDR3 sequence reads: CASGSGSSYNEQFF. The DNA for the CDR3 is TGTGCTAGTGGATCTGGCAGCTCCTACAATGAGCAGTTCTTC. The complete variable domain, with remaining parts taken from reference TRBV12-5 and TRBJ2-1, reads DARVTQTPRHKVTEMGQEVTMRCQPILGHNTVFWYRQTMMQGLELLAYFRNRAPLDDSGMPKDRFSAEMPDATLATLKIQPSEPRDSAVYFCASGSGSSYNEQFFGPGTRLTVL.

The chain recombines TRBV19 with TRBJ2-1; 8 bases are shared with TRBD2. Per germline, CDR1 LNHDA and CDR2 SQIVND (reference sequence). The CDR3 has 14 amino acids. J was trimmed by 0 bases and V by 9 bases; bases with no gene match: 4. The CDR3 sequence: CASIAGSSYNEQFF. The CDR3 DNA sequence: TGTGCCAGCATAGCGGGGAGCTCCTACAATGAGCAGTTCTTC.

V gene TRBV7-3 combines with J gene TRBJ2-3, with 9 bases identical to TRBD2. This CDR3 spans 15 amino acids. Trimming took 0 bases from V and 7 from J; bases not matched to a gene: 5. Germline values: CDR1 SGHTA, CDR2 FQGTGA. As DNA, the CDR3 is TGTGCCAGCAGCTTAACTGCTAGCGGGAAATATACGCAGTATTTT. Residues: CASSLTASGKYTQYF.

Many counts were recorded for this clone. The genes are TRBV19 and TRBJ2-2; 9 bases are shared with TRBD1. Germline V gene data show CDR1 as LNHDA and CDR2 as SQIVND (reference sequence). This CDR3 region has 14 residues. Trimming at V came to 6 bases and at J to 6 bases, leaving 5 bases not matched to a gene. CDR3 sequence (DNA): TGTGCCAGTAGGATACAGGGGGCGTCCGGGGAGCTGTTTTTT. Translated, it gives CASRIQGASGELFF.

The chain links TRBV18 to TRBJ1-1, with D possibly TRBD1 on 6 matching bases. V was clipped by 6 bases and J by 5 bases, with 13 bases between them. This CDR3 contains 13 residues. Germline-derived CDR1 and CDR2 are KGHSH and LQKENI. CDR3 DNA sequence: TGTGCCAGCTCCGCTACGAGGGGGACTGAAGCTTTCTTT. This translates into CASSATRGTEAFF.

There are a few counts of this clone. The chain uses TRBV11-2 and TRBJ2-7, with 7 bases identical to TRBD2. This CDR3 has 16 amino acids. The V and J ends lost 5 bases and 6 bases, in that order; junction bases with no gene match: 16. Germline-derived CDR1 and CDR2 are SGHAT and FQNNGV. In DNA, the CDR3 is TGTGCCAGCAGCCCAAACCTTCAGCGGGAAACCGCCGAGCAGTACTTC. Its protein product is CASSPNLQRETAEQYF.

This clone was detected only a few times. This sequence joins TRBV19 and TRBJ2-5; TRBD2 matches 11 bases. Trimming cost V 5 bases and J 1 base; bases outside gene matches: 0. The CDR3 consists of 14 residues. CDR1 LNHDA and CDR2 SQIVND come from the germline V gene (reference sequence). CDR3 region: CASSGTSGQETQYF. CDR3 coding DNA: TGTGCCAGTAGTGGGACTAGCGGCCAAGAGACCCAGTACTTC.

The rearrangement uses TRBV9 and TRBJ1-2; TRBD1 is a possible D gene (6 bases). Trimming cost V 1 base and J 4 bases, with 20 bases left between them. CDR3 length: 17 amino acids. Germline CDR1 is SGDLS and CDR2 is YYNGEE. CDR3 coding DNA: TGTGCCAGCAGCGTATCCCTATTCCCTTCACAGGGCTATGGCTACACCTTC. It codes for CASSVSLFPSQGYGYTF. Full variable domain (rest looked up from reference TRBV9 and TRBJ1-2): DSGVTQTPKHLITATGQRVTLRCSPRSGDLSVYWYQQSLDQGLQFLIQYYNGEERAKGNILERFSAQQFPDLHSELNLSSLELGDSALYFCASSVSLFPSQGYGYTFGSGTRLTVV.

The rearrangement links TRBV5-4 to TRBJ2-2; 7 positions match TRBD1. The V gene end was trimmed by 3 bases and the J gene end by 2 bases; junction bases not matched to a gene: 7. The CDR3 spans 16 residues. Germline assignment: CDR1 SGHNT and CDR2 YYREEE (reference sequence). The CDR3 DNA is TGTGCCAGCAGCTCCTTCCGGGACAGAAACACCGGGGAGCTGTTTTTT. Translating it yields CASSSFRDRNTGELFF.

The chain uses TRBV5-1 and TRBJ2-3, with D perhaps matching TRBD1 (5 bases). The CDR3 runs to 15 residues. The V gene's germline CDR1 is SGHRS and CDR2 YFSETQ. V was cut by 4 bases and J by 5 bases, with 17 bases left in between. The chain's CDR3 is CASSLGPGQGDTQYF. The CDR3 DNA follows: TGCGCCAGCAGCCTAGGCCCTGGGCAGGGAGATACGCAGTATTTT.

The sample holds a few counts of this clone. V gene TRBV10-2 combines with J gene TRBJ1-1; TRBD1 matches at 7 bases. In germline, CDR1 is WSHSY, CDR2 SAAADI. This CDR3 spans 13 amino acids. The junction had 2 bases not matched to a gene; V was cut back by 5 bases and J by 2 bases. Here the CDR3 DNA reads TGCGCCAGCAGTTGGGACAGTAACACTGAAGCTTTCTTT. This gives the protein CASSWDSNTEAFF.

The rearrangement links TRBV27 to TRBJ1-2, with TRBD1 matching 8 bases. This CDR3 contains 14 residues. Trimming at V came to 5 bases and at J to 7 bases, leaving 9 bases not matched to a gene. CDR1 and CDR2 from the germline V gene are MNHEY and SMNVEV (reference sequence). The CDR3 DNA reads as TGTGCCAGCAGTACCCCGGACAGGGTCGCTGGCTACACCTTC. It codes for CASSTPDRVAGYTF.

The chain couples TRBV4-1 to TRBJ2-5; D gene uncertain. The CDR3 consists of 14 residues. Trimming removed 2 bases from V and 5 bases from J, with 12 bases in between. Germline loops: CDR1 MGHRA, CDR2 YSYEKL. The CDR3: CASSQMEFMETQYF. CDR3 coding DNA: TGCGCCAGCAGCCAAATGGAGTTCATGGAGACCCAGTACTTC.

The V gene is TRBV27, the J gene TRBJ2-7, with TRBD1 identical over 7 bases. The CDR3 extends over 14 amino acids. The germline V gene has CDR1 MNHEY and CDR2 SMNVEV (reference sequence). V gave up 8 bases and J gave up 4 bases; unmatched junction bases: 11. CDR3 residues: CASCHGTDRYEQYF. CDR3 nucleotide sequence: TGTGCCAGCTGCCACGGGACAGATCGTTACGAGCAGTACTTC.

This clone was detected once. The chain uses TRBV3-1 (or the pseudogene TRBV3-2) and TRBJ2-1; 11 bases are a match to TRBD2. Germline values: CDR1 LGHDT, CDR2 YNNKEL (reference sequence). The V and J ends lost 4 bases and 6 bases, in that order; junction bases with no gene match: 11. CDR3 length equals 17 residues. CDR3 residues: CASSPRVAGGPPNEQFF. The CDR3 nucleotides are TGTGCCAGCAGCCCTCGCGTAGCGGGAGGGCCACCCAATGAGCAGTTCTTC.

This clone was picked up a small number of times. This rearrangement joins TRBV6-5 to TRBJ2-1; D is ambiguous. Trimming removed 6 bases from V and 0 bases from J, with 12 bases in between. The V gene's germline CDR1 is MNHEY and CDR2 SVGAGI. The CDR3 extends over 15 amino acids. The CDR3 is CASRPPQTSYNEQFF. The DNA of the CDR3 is TGTGCCAGCAGGCCCCCACAGACCTCCTACAATGAGCAGTTCTTC.

This CDR3 reads CASSPTGRYGYTF. CDR3 nucleotides: TGTGCCAGCAGTCCGACAGGGCGATATGGCTACACCTTC. This sequence joins TRBV6-5 and TRBJ1-2, with TRBD1 matching 7 bases. In germline, CDR1 is MNHEY, CDR2 SVGAGI. The CDR3 runs 13 residues. V was clipped by 5 bases and J by 5 bases; unmatched bases: 5.